This T cell receptor (beta chain) emerged from a study of blood T cell repertoires in COVID-19. Study information: Samples representing acute and convalescent COVID-19 were sourced from the United States, Italy and Spain. Nucleic acid was either cDNA or gDNA, and it came from T cells, B-cell-depleted T cells, or PBMCs.

Per the study methods: It was from reference gene primer amplification that nucleated cell counts were estimated. Method: immunoSEQ multiplex PCR; TCRdb's copy keeps in-frame clones and lacks some. V and J calls plus clone size are reproduced from that table; the DNA served to infer D and trimming. The table shows approximately 170,000 clones, with 87% occurring only once. CDR1 and CDR2 (germline): GTSNPN, SVGIG (reference sequence). The CDR3 has 14 amino acids. Between the trimmed V and J ends, which lost 8 bases and 5 bases, there was a span of 16 bases. Source material: peripheral blood. J is TRBJ1-6 and V is TRBV30; D may be TRBD1 (6 bases). This receptor was obtained from a man aged 18 to 30 with active or convalescent COVID-19. CDR3 nucleotides: TGTGCCGGACAACAGGGTACCCATAATTCACCCCTCCACTTT. It yields the protein CAGQQGTHNSPLHF.